The 30 T cell receptor beta chains listed next were all sequenced from one sample in a study of blood T cell repertoires in COVID-19. Some clones are missing from TCRdb's copy, which holds only in-frame ones; the method was immunoSEQ multiplex PCR. The table has about 120,000 clones, 75% to 90% seen once. The sample was peripheral blood. These receptors were taken from a human donor in a cohort sampled during active COVID-19.

CDR3 DNA: TGTGCCAGCAGCTTGGCCTTCTACGAGCAGTACTTC. Encoded protein: CASSLAFYEQYF. This chain links TRBV5-5 with TRBJ2-7; D unresolved. Trimming left V 0 bases short and J 3 bases short, with 4 bases between. Per germline, CDR1 SGHKS and CDR2 YYEKEE (reference sequence). The length of the CDR3 is 12 residues.

This clone appeared many times. V is TRBV19 and J is TRBJ2-2; perhaps TRBD1 as D (5 bases). Looked up from germline, CDR1 is LNHDA and CDR2 is SQIVND (reference sequence). This CDR3 comprises 15 residues. Trimming shortened V by 7 bases and J by 5 bases, and 17 bases separated the two germline ends. This CDR3 is CASIGQGRATGELFF. The DNA for the CDR3 is TGTGCCAGTATCGGACAAGGCAGGGCTACCGGGGAGCTGTTTTTT.

The V call is TRBV18, the J call TRBJ2-7, with 10 bases lining up with TRBD2. From germline, CDR1 is KGHSH and CDR2 LQKENI. The CDR3 is made up of 16 amino acids. V trimming: 6 bases; J trimming: 2 bases; junction bases outside the gene matches: 10. The CDR3 is CASSPEAGGPPYEQYF. CDR3 nucleotide sequence: TGTGCCAGCTCTCCTGAAGCGGGAGGGCCCCCCTACGAGCAGTACTTC.

A few counts support this clone. This rearrangement joins TRBV18 to TRBJ2-7; TRBD2 matches 8 bases. This CDR3 contains 16 residues. In germline, CDR1 is KGHSH, CDR2 LQKENI. V shed 3 bases and J 6 bases; nucleotides not matched to a gene: 13. DNA of the CDR3: TGTGCCAGCTCACCCCTTAGGACTAGCACAGCGGGCGAGCAGTACTTC. Protein: CASSPLRTSTAGEQYF.

The rearrangement uses TRBV25-1 and TRBJ2-1; D possibly corresponds to TRBD1 (6 bases). V gave up 3 bases and J gave up 4 bases, with 10 bases separating them. The CDR3 is 14 amino acids. The germline V gene has CDR1 MGHDK and CDR2 SYGVNS. The CDR3 spells CASSDPGTYNEQFF. CDR3 nucleotides: TGTGCCAGCAGTGACCCCGGGACATACAATGAGCAGTTCTTC.

V usage is TRBV2 and J usage is TRBJ2-4; weak D call: TRBD1 (5 bases). The CDR3 totals 15 residues. With 6 bases removed from V and 1 base from J, the gap between germline ends came to 13 bases. Germline-derived CDR1 and CDR2 are SNHLY and FYNNEI. The CDR3 reads CASRTQGNAKNIQYF. The CDR3 coding sequence is TGTGCCAGCAGAACCCAGGGTAATGCCAAAAACATTCAGTACTTC.

Notes on this clone: Other DNA sequences in the same sample also yield this CDR3. This chain uses TRBV6-5 with TRBJ2-3; 12 bases match TRBD2. From germline, CDR1 is MNHEY and CDR2 SVGAGI. The CDR3 is 14 amino acids. Trimming took 4 bases from V and 6 from J; bases not matched to a gene: 2. Here the CDR3 reads CASSLGLAGDTQYF. The CDR3 DNA reads as TGTGCCAGCAGTTTAGGACTAGCGGGGGATACGCAGTATTTT.

The rearrangement uses TRBV3-1 (or the pseudogene TRBV3-2) and TRBJ1-3; D uncertain. V lost 5 bases and J 2 bases, leaving 13 bases between the germline ends. Germline lookup yields CDR1 LGHDT and CDR2 YNNKEL (reference sequence). This CDR3 comprises 15 residues. The CDR3 protein is CASSLRGQTGNTIYF. DNA for the CDR3: TGTGCCAGCAGCTTAAGAGGGCAGACTGGAAACACCATATATTTT.

The CDR3 reads CASSPGQEVNTIYF. For the CDR3, the DNA is TGCGCCAGCAGCCCCGGACAGGAGGTGAACACCATATATTTT. The rearrangement uses TRBV4-1 and TRBJ1-3; 7 bases match TRBD1. Unmatched junction bases numbered 7, after V lost 4 bases and J lost 7 bases. The CDR3 spans 14 residues. In germline, CDR1 is MGHRA, CDR2 YSYEKL.

The chain couples TRBV4-1 to TRBJ1-5; 7 nucleotides agree with TRBD1. Trimming cost V 1 base and J 6 bases; bases outside gene matches: 6. CDR1 is MGHRA, CDR2 YSYEKL, per germline. CDR3 length: 15 residues. As DNA, the CDR3 is TGCGCCAGCAGCCAAGGTCGACAGGGTCCTCAGCCCCAGCATTTT. Its protein is CASSQGRQGPQPQHF.

The table lists this clone with a few counts. CDR3: CATSDPAGGNTGELFF. The CDR3 DNA reads as TGTGCCACCAGTGACCCGGCAGGGGGGAACACCGGGGAGCTGTTTTTT. This chain uses TRBV24-1 with TRBJ2-2, with 7 nucleotides matching TRBD1. V lost 4 bases, J lost 1 base, and 5 bases stayed unmatched. Per germline, CDR1 KGHDR and CDR2 SFDVKD. There are 16 residues in the CDR3.

The rearrangement uses TRBV14 and TRBJ2-5; D not certain. With 0 bases removed from V and 2 bases from J, the gap between germline ends came to 7 bases. Germline V gene lookup returns CDR1 SGHDN and CDR2 FVKESK. This CDR3 is built from 14 residues. The CDR3 is CASSQDLVQETQYF. The CDR3, as DNA: TGTGCCAGCAGCCAAGATCTAGTGCAAGAGACCCAGTACTTC.

The CDR3: CATSDHTGVINNEQFF. CDR3 nucleotide sequence: TGTGCCACCAGTGACCATACAGGGGTAATAAACAATGAGCAGTTCTTC. The chain employs TRBV24-1 and TRBJ2-1; 7 bases line up with TRBD1. Germline assignment: CDR1 KGHDR and CDR2 SFDVKD. V dropped 4 bases and J dropped 5; count of bases not matched to a gene: 10. The CDR3 sequence is 16 residues long.

V usage is TRBV7-8 and J usage is TRBJ1-6, with a possible D match to TRBD1 (6 bases). V was clipped by 5 bases and J by 4 bases, with 21 bases between them. The CDR3 consists of 18 residues. Germline-derived CDR1 and CDR2 are SGHVS and FQNEAQ. CDR3 sequence reads: CASSPRDISSFYNSPLHF. The CDR3 nucleotides read TGTGCCAGCAGCCCCCGGGACATCTCCTCCTTTTATAATTCACCCCTCCACTTT. Based on the CDR3 plus reference TRBV7-8 and TRBJ1-6, the full variable domain is GAGVSQSPRYKVAKRGQDVALRCDPISGHVSLFWYQQALGQGPEFLTYFQNEAQLDKSGLPSDRFFAERPEGSVSTLKIQRTQQEDSAVYLCASSPRDISSFYNSPLHFGNGTRLTVT.

J is TRBJ1-5 and V is TRBV5-5; D might be TRBD1 (5 bases). CDR1 SGHKS and CDR2 YYEKEE come from the germline V gene (reference sequence). V was shortened by 2 bases and J by 6 bases, with 15 bases between the two germline ends. The CDR3 runs to 15 residues. CDR3 DNA sequence: TGTGCCAGCAGCTTTTTGCCATCGGGGGGTCAGCCCCAGCATTTT. Residues: CASSFLPSGGQPQHF. The entire variable domain, with the rest obtained from reference TRBV5-5 and TRBJ1-5, is as follows: DAGVTQSPTHLIKTRGQQVTLRCSPISGHKSVSWYQQVLGQGPQFIFQYYEKEERGRGNFPDRFSARQFPNYSSELNVNALLLGDSALYLCASSFLPSGGQPQHFGDGTRLSIL.

V is TRBV25-1 and J is TRBJ2-5; D is unresolved. The germline V and J ends were trimmed by 3 bases and 1 base, with 9 bases remaining between them. Germline lookup yields CDR1 MGHDK and CDR2 SYGVNS. CDR3 length equals 14 residues. CDR3: CASSDPRVQETQYF. CDR3 in DNA: TGTGCCAGCAGTGACCCCCGGGTCCAAGAGACCCAGTACTTC.

This chain links TRBV5-4 with TRBJ2-1; tentative D call: TRBD2 (5 bases). V dropped 5 bases and J dropped 0 bases, with 12 bases sitting between them. Germline V lookup: CDR1 SGHNT, CDR2 YYREEE (reference sequence). The CDR3 loop spans 15 amino acids. The CDR3 DNA reads as TGTGCCAGCAGGGCTGGAGGCGTCTCCTACAATGAGCAGTTCTTC. Protein: CASRAGGVSYNEQFF.

This clone was counted once. The V gene is TRBV6-1, the J gene TRBJ2-3; weak D call: TRBD2 (6 bases). The CDR3 is 15 residues long. Trimming stripped 0 bases from V and 3 bases from J, with 10 bases between. Germline V gives CDR1 MNHNS, CDR2 SASEGT. The CDR3 spells CASSEAPGETDTQYF. The CDR3 coding sequence is TGTGCCAGCAGTGAAGCGCCGGGAGAGACAGATACGCAGTATTTT.

This rearrangement joins TRBV19 to TRBJ2-1, with TRBD2 matching over 12 bases. The CDR3 consists of 18 residues. Germline V CDR1 and CDR2: LNHDA, SQIVND (reference sequence). J was trimmed by 4 bases and V by 4 bases; bases with no gene match: 11. For the CDR3, the DNA is TGTGCCAGTAGTACCACGCCCACTAGCGGGAGGACTTACAATGAGCAGTTCTTC. Encoded protein: CASSTTPTSGRTYNEQFF. The full variable domain, rest sourced from reference TRBV19 and TRBJ2-1, is DGGITQSPKYLFRKEGQNVTLSCEQNLNHDAMYWYRQDPGQGLRLIYYSQIVNDFQKGDIAEGYSVSREKKESFPLTVTSAQKNPTAFYLCASSTTPTSGRTYNEQFFGPGTRLTVL.

The J gene is TRBJ2-3, the V gene TRBV7-8; 10 bases align to TRBD1. Trimming took 0 bases from V and 13 from J; bases not matched to a gene: 4. CDR3 size: 13 residues. Looked up from germline, CDR1 is SGHVS and CDR2 is FQNEAQ. The CDR3 loop is CASSLAGTGAEYF. The DNA for the CDR3 is TGTGCCAGCAGCTTAGCTGGGACAGGGGCGGAGTATTTT.

This clone was seen once. This chain uses TRBV3-1 (or the pseudogene TRBV3-2) with TRBJ2-1, with no clear D. The germline CDR1 and CDR2 sequences are LGHDT and YNNKEL (reference sequence). The CDR3 runs to 15 residues. V was pared by 4 bases and J by 7 bases, with 17 bases between. CDR3 region: CASSRVQVSGNEQFF. CDR3 DNA sequence: TGTGCCAGCAGCCGAGTTCAGGTTAGTGGGAATGAGCAGTTCTTC.

The rearrangement uses TRBV5-1 and TRBJ2-7, with a tentative D call TRBD1 (6 bases). Trimming took off 0 bases at V and 2 bases at J, with 9 bases between the two ends. Germline V gene sequence: CDR1 SGHRS, CDR2 YFSETQ. CDR3 length: 14 amino acids. CDR3 sequence reads: CASSLVQGAYEQYF. The DNA for the CDR3 is TGCGCCAGCAGCTTGGTACAGGGAGCCTACGAGCAGTACTTC. Together with reference TRBV5-1 and TRBJ2-7, the CDR3 gives the full variable domain: KAGVTQTPRYLIKTRGQQVTLSCSPISGHRSVSWYQQTPGQGLQFLFEYFSETQRNKGNFPGRFSGRQFSNSRSEMNVSTLELGDSALYLCASSLVQGAYEQYFGPGTRLTVT.

This chain connects TRBV19 to TRBJ2-1; D call uncertain. There are 13 residues in the CDR3. Germline CDR1 is LNHDA and CDR2 is SQIVND (reference sequence). Trimming cost V 7 bases and J 8 bases, with 15 bases left between them. The CDR3 loop is CASTYRVKDEQFF. In DNA form, the CDR3 reads TGTGCCAGTACTTACCGGGTCAAAGATGAGCAGTTCTTC.

V usage is TRBV25-1 and J usage is TRBJ2-7; 7 nucleotides agree with TRBD1. The germline V gene encodes CDR1 MGHDK and CDR2 SYGVNS. CDR3 size: 13 residues. The V and J ends lost 8 bases and 4 bases, in that order; junction bases with no gene match: 8. The chain's CDR3 is CASRGQNLYEQYF. CDR3 DNA sequence: TGTGCCAGCCGGGGACAGAACCTTTACGAGCAGTACTTC.

The J gene is TRBJ2-3, the V gene TRBV5-1, with 15 bases that match TRBD2. Germline CDR1 reads SGHRS; CDR2 reads YFSETQ. V shed 4 bases, J shed 0 bases, and the junction held 6 bases outside the gene matches. CDR3 length: 18 amino acids. In DNA form, the CDR3 reads TGCGCCAGCAGCGCAACCGGGACTAGCGGGGGGAGCACAGATACGCAGTATTTT. Protein product: CASSATGTSGGSTDTQYF.

In nucleotides, the CDR3 is TGTGCCTGGTCTTCGTCCACCCAGGAAGCTTTCTTT. This gives the protein CAWSSSTQEAFF. The chain uses TRBV30 and TRBJ1-1; D gene uncertain. Trimming took off 5 bases at V and 8 bases at J, with 15 bases between the two ends. Germline V gene sequence: CDR1 GTSNPN, CDR2 SVGIG (reference sequence). CDR3 length equals 12 residues.

The gene calls are TRBV28 and TRBJ2-1, with a possible D match to TRBD2 (7 bases). V dropped 6 bases and J dropped 2 bases, with 11 bases sitting between them. The CDR3 is 14 residues long. Germline V CDR1 and CDR2: MDHEN, SYDVKM. The CDR3 loop is CASRAGHTYNEQFF. The CDR3 DNA follows: TGTGCCAGCAGAGCGGGACATACCTACAATGAGCAGTTCTTC.

V and J are TRBV5-1 and TRBJ2-7; D ambiguous. The V gene's germline CDR1 is SGHRS and CDR2 YFSETQ. CDR3 length: 12 amino acids. V lost 3 bases and J lost 3, with 7 bases in between. CDR3 in amino acids: CASSSSVYEQYF. The CDR3 region has the DNA TGCGCCAGCAGCTCCTCGGTCTACGAGCAGTACTTC.

The gene calls are TRBV28 and TRBJ1-2, with D tentatively TRBD1 (5 bases). Germline CDR1 MDHEN, CDR2 SYDVKM. CDR3 length: 13 amino acids. V was cut by 3 bases and J by 0 bases, with 5 bases left in between. The CDR3 is CASSLDTNYGYTF. The DNA for the CDR3 is TGTGCCAGCAGTTTGGACACTAACTATGGCTACACCTTC.

J is TRBJ1-5 and V is TRBV24-1; the D is unclear. Germline loops: CDR1 KGHDR, CDR2 SFDVKD. V lost 2 bases and J 6 bases, leaving 4 bases between the germline ends. The CDR3 has 12 residues. The CDR3 loop reads CATSDSVQPQHF. Written as DNA, the CDR3 is TGTGCCACCAGTGATTCAGTTCAGCCCCAGCATTTT.